This T cell receptor (beta chain) was sequenced during a study of beta chain features in type 1 diabetes. Study-wide context: Examination spanned fewer than 140,000,000 sorted cells from all samples. Study-level results: Reads derived from cDNA could over-represent cells showing high TCR expression. Moderate but significant shortening of TCRB CDR3s was recorded in all four CD4+ subsets from Type 1 diabetes patients.

The table lists this clone with a few counts. Its matching antigen is unknown. Isolated RNA was reverse transcribed in full, so expressed TCRB transcripts were sequenced. Some clones are missing from TCRdb's copy, which holds only in-frame ones; the method was immunoSEQ multiplex PCR. The sample gives hundreds of thousands of clones, over 10% of which show up once; roughly 0.022% is in the top ten. The CDR3 length is 14 residues. Trimming pared 0 bases from V and 5 bases from J, leaving 10 bases between. From germline, CDR1 is GTSNPN and CDR2 SVGIG (reference sequence). Sequencing was done on a sample of naive CD4+ T cells from blood. The receptor was derived from a man aged 18 to 30 with type 1 diabetes. J is TRBJ1-4 and V is TRBV30; D possibly corresponds to TRBD1 (6 bases). This CDR3 reads CAWSVLTGNEKLFF. The CDR3 bases are TGTGCCTGGAGTGTACTAACAGGGAATGAAAAACTGTTTTTT.